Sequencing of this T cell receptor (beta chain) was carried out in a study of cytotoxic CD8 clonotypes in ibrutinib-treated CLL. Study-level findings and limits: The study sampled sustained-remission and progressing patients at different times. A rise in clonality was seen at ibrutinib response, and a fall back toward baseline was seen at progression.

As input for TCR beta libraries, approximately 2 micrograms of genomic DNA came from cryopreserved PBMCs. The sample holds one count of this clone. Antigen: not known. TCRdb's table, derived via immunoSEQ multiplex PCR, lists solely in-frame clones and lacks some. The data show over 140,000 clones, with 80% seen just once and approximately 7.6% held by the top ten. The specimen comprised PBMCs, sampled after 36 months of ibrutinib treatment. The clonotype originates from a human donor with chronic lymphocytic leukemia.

Here the CDR3 DNA reads TGTGCCAGCAGTTTTGTTTTCTCCGGGACAGGGGTCGGCTACACCTTC. This translates into CASSFVFSGTGVGYTF. The chain is built from TRBV27 and TRBJ1-2; TRBD1 matches 10 bases. CDR3 size: 16 residues. Germline V gene lookup returns CDR1 MNHEY and CDR2 SMNVEV (reference sequence). Trimming at V came to 3 bases and at J to 8 bases, leaving 12 bases not matched to a gene.